This is a list of T cell receptor beta chains from one sample in a study of technical replicates of blood from a handful of donors. Sequenced by immunoSEQ multiplex PCR; TCRdb stores in-frame clones only, minus some. The repertoire has tens of thousands of clones, 93% of them found once; the top ten carry 0.2% to 0.3%. The specimen was T cells isolated from PBMCs. These receptors came from a human donor in good health. CDR3s include the opening cysteine and the closing phenylalanine or tryptophan. The D gene is left open where the match is weak. Not every row has a clone size; where given, it reads once, few, many or a size class.

clone_size: NA
j_call: TRBJ2-2
d_call: NA
v_call: TRBV5-1
cdr3_nt: TGCGCCAGCAGCTTGGACGTTGATGTCGTCTCAGGGCTGTTTTTT
cdr3_aa: CASSLDVDVVSGLFF

clone_size: once
j_call: TRBJ2-5
d_call: NA
v_call: TRBV19
cdr3_nt: TGTGCCAGTAGTATAGATCCGGAGACCCAGTACTTC
cdr3_aa: CASSIDPETQYF

clone_size: NA
j_call: TRBJ1-2
d_call: TRBD1
v_call: TRBV28
cdr3_nt: TGTGCCAGCAGTCCCCAGGACAGGATTTCTCTGGATGGCTACACCTTC
cdr3_aa: CASSPQDRISLDGYTF

clone_size: NA
j_call: TRBJ2-5
d_call: TRBD1
v_call: TRBV5-8
cdr3_nt: TGTGCCAGCAGCTTTGGGACAGGGGGGTCAGAGACCCAGTACTTC
cdr3_aa: CASSFGTGGSETQYF

clone_size: NA
j_call: TRBJ2-5
d_call: TRBD2
v_call: TRBV2
cdr3_nt: TGTGCCAGCAGTGAGACTAGCGGGGTTGGGGAGACCCAGTACTTC
cdr3_aa: CASSETSGVGETQYF

clone_size: NA
j_call: TRBJ2-7
d_call: NA
v_call: TRBV7-9
cdr3_nt: TGTGCCAGCAGCCAGAAATACGAGCAGTACTTC
cdr3_aa: CASSQKYEQYF

clone_size: NA
j_call: TRBJ1-1
d_call: TRBD1
v_call: TRBV6-1
cdr3_nt: TGTGCCAGCAGCCGGACAGGGGTGACTGAAGCTTTCTTT
cdr3_aa: CASSRTGVTEAFF

clone_size: NA
j_call: TRBJ1-1
d_call: TRBD1
v_call: TRBV28
cdr3_nt: TGTGCCAGCAGACCAGGACAGGGGGCTGGTGGAGCTTTCTTT
cdr3_aa: CASRPGQGAGGAFF

clone_size: once
j_call: TRBJ1-2
d_call: NA
v_call: TRBV7-9
cdr3_nt: TGTGCCAGCAGCCTCCAGGGTGGTTACACCTTC
cdr3_aa: CASSLQGGYTF

clone_size: once
j_call: TRBJ2-5
d_call: NA
v_call: TRBV2
cdr3_nt: TGTGCCAGCAGTGAAATGTTTGCGGGGCTAGAGACCCAGTACTTC
cdr3_aa: CASSEMFAGLETQYF

clone_size: NA
j_call: TRBJ1-2
d_call: NA
v_call: TRBV14
cdr3_nt: TGTGCCAGCAGCCAAGATTTTCCGGGGACTAACTATGGCTACACCTTC
cdr3_aa: CASSQDFPGTNYGYTF

clone_size: NA
j_call: TRBJ2-2
d_call: TRBD1
v_call: TRBV5-1
cdr3_nt: TGCGCCAGCAGCCCGCCGGGACAGGGGAACACCGGGGAGCTGTTTTTT
cdr3_aa: CASSPPGQGNTGELFF

clone_size: NA
j_call: TRBJ1-2
d_call: NA
v_call: TRBV19
cdr3_nt: TGTGCCAGTAGTATAGAAGCGAATGGCTACACCTTC
cdr3_aa: CASSIEANGYTF

clone_size: NA
j_call: TRBJ2-7
d_call: TRBD2
v_call: TRBV5-4
cdr3_nt: TGTGCCAGCAGCTTTTCCAGCGGGAGCTCCTACGAGCAGTACTTC
cdr3_aa: CASSFSSGSSYEQYF

clone_size: NA
j_call: TRBJ2-1
d_call: TRBD2
v_call: TRBV6-6
cdr3_nt: TGTGCCAGCGGGCTAGCGGGAGAGTACTACAATGAGCAGTTCTTC
cdr3_aa: CASGLAGEYYNEQFF

clone_size: NA
j_call: TRBJ2-7
d_call: NA
v_call: TRBV18
cdr3_nt: TGTGCCAGCTCATACACTCGAGGAGGGGTATCCTACGAGCAGTACTTC
cdr3_aa: CASSYTRGGVSYEQYF

clone_size: NA
j_call: TRBJ1-1
d_call: NA
v_call: TRBV7-9
cdr3_nt: TGTGCCAGCAGCCTAACAGGGAAGAACACTGAAGCTTTCTTT
cdr3_aa: CASSLTGKNTEAFF

clone_size: NA
j_call: TRBJ2-5
d_call: TRBD2
v_call: TRBV19
cdr3_nt: TGTGCCAGTAGTACAATAGGACTAGCAGGCAGTTCGGCCCAGTACTTC
cdr3_aa: CASSTIGLAGSSAQYF

clone_size: NA
j_call: TRBJ1-2
d_call: TRBD1
v_call: TRBV25-1
cdr3_nt: TGTGCCAGCAGTGATTTGGGGAAGGGGGCGACTAACTATGGCTACACCTTC
cdr3_aa: CASSDLGKGATNYGYTF

clone_size: NA
j_call: TRBJ2-7
d_call: NA
v_call: TRBV19
cdr3_nt: TGTGCCAGTAGTATAGGGGCACCAGCTGTCTTGGCCTACGAGCAGTACTTC
cdr3_aa: CASSIGAPAVLAYEQYF

clone_size: NA
j_call: TRBJ2-3
d_call: NA
v_call: TRBV6-1
cdr3_nt: TGTGCCAGCAGTGATCCCTTTACAGATACGCAGTATTTT
cdr3_aa: CASSDPFTDTQYF

clone_size: NA
j_call: TRBJ1-1
d_call: TRBD1
v_call: TRBV25-1
cdr3_nt: TGTGCCAGCAGTGACTCCACAGGGGGCTCTATGAACACTGAAGCTTTCTTT
cdr3_aa: CASSDSTGGSMNTEAFF

clone_size: NA
j_call: TRBJ1-2
d_call: TRBD1
v_call: TRBV7-9
cdr3_nt: TGTGCCAGCAGCTTGGATTCCGGGACAGCTTCTTATGGCTACACCTTC
cdr3_aa: CASSLDSGTASYGYTF

clone_size: NA
j_call: TRBJ1-5
d_call: TRBD1
v_call: TRBV11-1
cdr3_nt: TGTGCCAGCAGCTTACAGGGGGATCAGCCCCAGCATTTT
cdr3_aa: CASSLQGDQPQHF

clone_size: once
j_call: TRBJ1-3
d_call: NA
v_call: TRBV4-1
cdr3_nt: TGCGCCAGCAGCCAGGGCCTCTCTGGAAACACCATATATTTT
cdr3_aa: CASSQGLSGNTIYF

clone_size: NA
j_call: TRBJ1-5
d_call: NA
v_call: TRBV28
cdr3_nt: TGTGCCAGCAAACCGCCGGGGGTAGTGGATCAGCCCCAGCATTTT
cdr3_aa: CASKPPGVVDQPQHF

clone_size: NA
j_call: TRBJ1-1
d_call: NA
v_call: TRBV9
cdr3_nt: TGTGCCAGCAGCGTAGGGGCTAACACTGAAGCTTTCTTT
cdr3_aa: CASSVGANTEAFF

clone_size: NA
j_call: TRBJ1-1
d_call: NA
v_call: TRBV5-4
cdr3_nt: TGTGCCAGCAGCTTGGTTCCAGTCACGAACACTGAAGCTTTCTTT
cdr3_aa: CASSLVPVTNTEAFF

clone_size: NA
j_call: TRBJ2-7
d_call: NA
v_call: TRBV18
cdr3_nt: TGTGCCAGCTCACCACCTTCAGGAACCCTCTCCTACGAGCAGTACTTC
cdr3_aa: CASSPPSGTLSYEQYF

clone_size: NA
j_call: TRBJ1-2
d_call: NA
v_call: TRBV11-2
cdr3_nt: TGTGCCAGCAGCTTAGATTACGACCGCCGCGCGGGTGGCTACACCTTC
cdr3_aa: CASSLDYDRRAGGYTF

clone_size: NA
j_call: TRBJ2-2
d_call: NA
v_call: TRBV28
cdr3_nt: TGTGCCAGCAGTTTCACAATGTTCGCGAACACCGGGGAGCTGTTTTTT
cdr3_aa: CASSFTMFANTGELFF

clone_size: NA
j_call: TRBJ1-1
d_call: TRBD1
v_call: TRBV2
cdr3_nt: TGTGCCAGCACCCCATCACCGGGACAGGAGAACACTGAAGCTTTCTTT
cdr3_aa: CASTPSPGQENTEAFF

clone_size: NA
j_call: TRBJ2-7
d_call: NA
v_call: TRBV29-1
cdr3_nt: TGCAGCGTTGGAGTTGGTACCCACGAGCAGTACTTC
cdr3_aa: CSVGVGTHEQYF

clone_size: once
j_call: TRBJ2-5
d_call: NA
v_call: TRBV6-5
cdr3_nt: TGTGCCGGCGGGGCGAGGGTAGAGACCCAGTACTTC
cdr3_aa: CAGGARVETQYF

clone_size: NA
j_call: TRBJ1-1
d_call: NA
v_call: TRBV7-7
cdr3_nt: TGTGCTAGCAGCGTGACAGTCATGATGGACCCAATCCGGAACACTGAAGCTTTCTTT
cdr3_aa: CASSVTVMMDPIRNTEAFF

clone_size: NA
j_call: TRBJ2-7
d_call: TRBD1
v_call: TRBV7-7
cdr3_nt: TGTGCTAGCAGCTTAAGGGACAGGGACTACGAGCAGTACTTC
cdr3_aa: CASSLRDRDYEQYF

clone_size: NA
j_call: TRBJ2-1
d_call: NA
v_call: TRBV6-5
cdr3_nt: TGTGCCAGCAGTCGCTATGGTAATGAGCAGTTCTTC
cdr3_aa: CASSRYGNEQFF

clone_size: NA
j_call: TRBJ1-6
d_call: NA
v_call: TRBV7-3
cdr3_nt: TGTGCCAGCAGCTTAACCGGGTTGATAAGAGATTCACCCCTCCACTTT
cdr3_aa: CASSLTGLIRDSPLHF

clone_size: NA
j_call: TRBJ2-2
d_call: TRBD1
v_call: TRBV5-6
cdr3_nt: TGTGCCAGCAGCTGTTGGGACAGGGACACCGGGGAGCTGTTTTTT
cdr3_aa: CASSCWDRDTGELFF

clone_size: NA
j_call: TRBJ2-3
d_call: TRBD1
v_call: TRBV27
cdr3_nt: TGTGCCAGCAGCGAACTACCGGGACAGGGGACAGATACGCAGTATTTT
cdr3_aa: CASSELPGQGTDTQYF

clone_size: NA
j_call: TRBJ2-7
d_call: TRBD2
v_call: TRBV5-6
cdr3_nt: TGTGCCAGCAGCTTGTCTAGCGGGAGGGCCCAGGATACCTACGAGCAGTACTTC
cdr3_aa: CASSLSSGRAQDTYEQYF

clone_size: once
j_call: TRBJ1-1
d_call: NA
v_call: TRBV11-2
cdr3_nt: TGTGCCAGCAACCCTCGGGGAACCTCCTTAGTGCTTGAAGCTTTCTTT
cdr3_aa: CASNPRGTSLVLEAFF